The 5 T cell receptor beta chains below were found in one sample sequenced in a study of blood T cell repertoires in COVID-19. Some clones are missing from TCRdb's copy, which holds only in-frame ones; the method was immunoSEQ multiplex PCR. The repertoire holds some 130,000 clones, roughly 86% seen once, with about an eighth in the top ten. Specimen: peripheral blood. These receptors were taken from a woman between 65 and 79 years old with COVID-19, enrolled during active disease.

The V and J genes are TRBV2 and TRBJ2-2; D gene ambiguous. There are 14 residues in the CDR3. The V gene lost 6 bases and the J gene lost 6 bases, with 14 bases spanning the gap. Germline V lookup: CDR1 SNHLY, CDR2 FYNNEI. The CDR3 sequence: CASSALEFPGELFF. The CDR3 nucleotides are TGTGCCAGCAGCGCCCTGGAGTTTCCCGGGGAGCTGTTTTTT. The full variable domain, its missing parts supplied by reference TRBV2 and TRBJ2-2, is EPEVTQTPSHQVTQMGQEVILRCVPISNHLYFYWYRQILGQKVEFLVSFYNNEISEKSEIFDDQFSVERPDGSNFTLKIRSTKLEDSAMYFCASSALEFPGELFFGEGSRLTVL.

In nucleotides, the CDR3 is TGTGCCAGCAGCCGAAGGACAGGGGGTGCGTTTAATGAAAAACTGTTTTTT. This sequence encodes CASSRRTGGAFNEKLFF. The chain employs TRBV3-1 (or the pseudogene TRBV3-2) and TRBJ1-4; 10 bases agree with TRBD1. This CDR3 is built from 17 residues. Losses at the gene ends were 4 bases for V and 4 bases for J; bases not matched to a gene: 9. In germline, CDR1 is LGHDT, CDR2 YNNKEL (reference sequence).

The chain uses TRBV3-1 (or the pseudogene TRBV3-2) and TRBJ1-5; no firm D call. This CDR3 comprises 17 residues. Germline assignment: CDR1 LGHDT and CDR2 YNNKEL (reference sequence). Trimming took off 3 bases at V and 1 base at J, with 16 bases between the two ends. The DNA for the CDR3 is TGTGCCAGCAGCCAGGGCAATTTGGGTTTCAGCAATCAGCCCCAGCATTTT. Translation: CASSQGNLGFSNQPQHF.

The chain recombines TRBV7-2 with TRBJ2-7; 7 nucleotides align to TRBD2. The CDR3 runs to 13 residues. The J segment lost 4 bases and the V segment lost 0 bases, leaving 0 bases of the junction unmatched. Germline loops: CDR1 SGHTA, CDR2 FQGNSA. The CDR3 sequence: CASSLAGGYEQYF. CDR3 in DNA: TGTGCCAGCAGCTTAGCGGGGGGGTACGAGCAGTACTTC.

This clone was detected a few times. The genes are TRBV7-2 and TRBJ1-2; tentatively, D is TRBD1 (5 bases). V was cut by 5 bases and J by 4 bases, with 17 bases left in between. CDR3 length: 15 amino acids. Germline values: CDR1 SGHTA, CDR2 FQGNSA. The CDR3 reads CASSLFTDTPYGYTF. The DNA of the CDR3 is TGTGCCAGCAGCCTTTTTACGGACACACCCTATGGCTACACCTTC.